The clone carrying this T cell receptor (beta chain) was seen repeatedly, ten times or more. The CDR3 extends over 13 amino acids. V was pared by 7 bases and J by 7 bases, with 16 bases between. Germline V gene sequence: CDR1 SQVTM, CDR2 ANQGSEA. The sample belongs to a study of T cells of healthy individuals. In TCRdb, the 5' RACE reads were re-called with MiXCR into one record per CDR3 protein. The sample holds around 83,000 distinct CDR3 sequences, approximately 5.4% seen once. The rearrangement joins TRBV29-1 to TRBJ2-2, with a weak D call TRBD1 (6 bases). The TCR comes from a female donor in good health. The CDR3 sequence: CSAVQGGGGELFF. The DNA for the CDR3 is TGCAGCGCCGTACAAGGGGGTGGCGGGGAGCTGTTTTTT.